Shown below are 26 T cell receptor beta chains from a single sample sequenced in a study of OX40 agonist ivuxolimab in advanced cancers. Libraries were constructed by the immunoSEQ multiplex PCR assay. TCRdb took over this immuneACCESS table, retaining in-frame rearrangements with V and J assigned. Such tables are incomplete; in checked studies, under half of the missing clones stem from an unresolved V gene, and the remainder is unexplained. The table for this sample lists 58,000 or so clones; roughly 89% of them were counted only once. Together, the top ten hold 12% of the sample. The material was CD4+ or CD8+ T cells sorted from blood, obtained in a trial of the OX40 agonist ivuxolimab. These receptors originate from an adult with an advanced solid tumor such as melanoma, head and neck, liver or kidney cancer.

The CDR3 region is CASRTSGEQYF. The CDR3 DNA is TGTGCCAGCAGAACTAGCGGCGAGCAGTACTTC. The chain has TRBV27 and TRBJ2-7; 8 nucleotides agree with TRBD2. Germline CDR1 reads MNHEY; CDR2 reads SMNVEV (reference sequence). The CDR3 consists of 11 residues. J lost 6 bases, V lost 6 bases, and 1 base had no gene match.

This chain uses TRBV27 with TRBJ2-7, with D tentatively TRBD1 (6 bases). CDR1 and CDR2 from the germline V gene are MNHEY and SMNVEV (reference sequence). V was cut by 1 base and J by 0 bases, with 7 bases left in between. The CDR3 is 14 residues long. Here the CDR3 reads CASSLWDNSYEQYF. The CDR3 coding sequence is TGTGCCAGCAGTTTATGGGACAACTCCTACGAGCAGTACTTC.

The rearrangement links TRBV27 to TRBJ2-5, with 13 bases fitting TRBD2. Losses at the gene ends were 5 bases for V and 5 bases for J; bases not matched to a gene: 5. CDR3 length: 15 residues. Germline V gives CDR1 MNHEY, CDR2 SMNVEV (reference sequence). The CDR3 nucleotides are TGTGCCAGCAGTGAGACTAGCGGGGGGCCCGAGACCCAGTACTTC. It translates to CASSETSGGPETQYF.

This clone was counted between two and nine times. The chain has TRBV11-1 and TRBJ2-5, with D perhaps TRBD1 (6 bases). There are 15 residues in the CDR3. Trimming removed 5 bases at V and 2 bases at J, with 15 bases between. The germline V gene has CDR1 SGHAT and CDR2 FQDESV (reference sequence). The CDR3 DNA is TGTGCCAGCAGCGAAGGGACACTAAAACAAGAGACCCAGTACTTC. Translating it yields CASSEGTLKQETQYF.

By frequency in the sample, this clone is medium-sized. CDR3 residues: CASSLVGSYNEQFF. The CDR3 nucleotides read TGTGCCAGCAGCTTGGTGGGCTCCTACAATGAGCAGTTCTTC. The V and J genes are TRBV7-3 and TRBJ2-1; D remains unclear. CDR3 length equals 14 residues. The V end was cut by 3 bases, the J end by 0 bases, with 6 bases between. Germline V CDR1 and CDR2: SGHTA, FQGTGA.

This clone is judged medium-sized (0.01 to 0.1%). The V and J genes are TRBV11-2 and TRBJ1-6; weak D call: TRBD1 (6 bases). The V end was cut by 3 bases, the J end by 6 bases, with 12 bases between. The V gene's germline CDR1 is SGHAT and CDR2 FQNNGV. This CDR3 has 15 residues. The CDR3 coding sequence is TGTGCCAGCAGCTTTTCAGGGGAAAGTAATTCACCCCTCCACTTT. Translating it yields CASSFSGESNSPLHF.

The chain employs TRBV13 and TRBJ2-7; D is unresolved. The CDR3 spans 15 residues. Trimming pared 0 bases from V and 5 bases from J, leaving 14 bases between. The germline gives CDR1 PRHDT, CDR2 FYEKMQ (reference sequence). CDR3 loop: CASSLGSEISHEQYF. CDR3 DNA sequence: TGTGCCAGCAGCTTAGGCTCAGAGATTAGCCACGAGCAGTACTTC. Full variable domain (rest looked up from reference TRBV13 and TRBJ2-7): AAGVIQSPRHLIKEKRETATLKCYPIPRHDTVYWYQQGPGQDPQFLISFYEKMQSDKGSIPDRFSAQQFSDYHSELNMSSLELGDSALYFCASSLGSEISHEQYFGPGTRLTVT.

This chain connects TRBV7-9 to TRBJ2-7, with TRBD1 identical over 7 bases. This CDR3 has 16 amino acids. V lost 5 bases to trimming and J lost 2 bases; unmatched junction nucleotides: 12. Germline V gene sequence: CDR1 SEHNR, CDR2 FQNEAQ (reference sequence). The CDR3: CASSPPDGQAAYEQYF. CDR3 DNA sequence: TGTGCCAGCAGCCCCCCCGACGGACAGGCGGCCTACGAGCAGTACTTC.

This sequence joins TRBV2 and TRBJ2-7; 8 positions agree with TRBD1. The CDR3 runs 15 residues. Losses at the gene ends were 4 bases for V and 1 base for J; bases not matched to a gene: 6. The germline V gene has CDR1 SNHLY and CDR2 FYNNEI. The CDR3 here is CASSAAQGASYEQYF. DNA of the CDR3: TGTGCCAGCAGTGCCGCGCAGGGGGCTTCCTACGAGCAGTACTTC. The variable domain in full, with the rest retrieved from reference TRBV2 and TRBJ2-7, is EPEVTQTPSHQVTQMGQEVILRCVPISNHLYFYWYRQILGQKVEFLVSFYNNEISEKSEIFDDQFSVERPDGSNFTLKIRSTKLEDSAMYFCASSAAQGASYEQYFGPGTRLTVT.

The V call is TRBV28, the J call TRBJ2-5, with D perhaps TRBD1 (5 bases). Germline values: CDR1 MDHEN, CDR2 SYDVKM. CDR3 length: 12 amino acids. V lost 7 bases to trimming and J lost 4 bases, with 10 bases between them. The CDR3 nucleotides are TGTGCCAGCATGGCAGGGTTAGAGACCCAGTACTTC. Its protein is CASMAGLETQYF.

This clone was detected once. The rearrangement joins TRBV28 to TRBJ2-3; 10 bases align to TRBD2. The ends lost 2 bases at V and 6 bases at J; junction bases unmatched: 2. The CDR3 spans 14 residues. CDR1 and CDR2 (germline): MDHEN, SYDVKM. This CDR3 reads CASSLLAGADTQYF. CDR3 in DNA: TGTGCCAGCAGTTTACTAGCGGGAGCGGATACGCAGTATTTT.

This rearrangement joins TRBV7-9 to TRBJ2-7, with D unresolved. CDR1 SEHNR and CDR2 FQNEAQ come from the germline V gene (reference sequence). This CDR3 is 14 amino acids long. The V and J ends lost 2 bases and 1 base respectively, with 9 bases between them. The CDR3 region is CASSLSPRSYEQYF. The CDR3 bases are TGTGCCAGCAGCTTATCCCCCAGATCCTACGAGCAGTACTTC.

This clone occurred a few times. The V call is TRBV6-5, the J call TRBJ1-1; D unclear. V was trimmed by 2 bases and J by 1 base, leaving 5 bases between them. Germline V gives CDR1 MNHEY, CDR2 SVGAGI. The CDR3 has 13 amino acids. In DNA, the CDR3 is TGTGCCAGCAGTTACGGACCGAACACTGAAGCTTTCTTT. Its translation: CASSYGPNTEAFF.

The chain has TRBV27 and TRBJ2-3; D is perhaps TRBD2 (5 bases). Germline V CDR1 and CDR2: MNHEY, SMNVEV (reference sequence). This CDR3 has 16 residues. Trimming removed 5 bases from V and 0 bases from J, with 15 bases in between. DNA of the CDR3: TGTGCCAGCAGTGCCACTAGGATCTCTAGCACAGATACGCAGTATTTT. It translates to CASSATRISSTDTQYF.

The chain couples TRBV19 to TRBJ2-2; D perhaps matches TRBD2 (6 bases). Trimming stripped 6 bases from V and 2 bases from J, with 16 bases between. The CDR3 is made up of 16 amino acids. Germline CDR1 LNHDA, CDR2 SQIVND (reference sequence). Here the CDR3 DNA reads TGTGCCAGTAGGGTCACCTCGGGGGATAACACCGGGGAGCTGTTTTTT. It specifies CASRVTSGDNTGELFF.

The V call is TRBV7-9, the J call TRBJ1-4; the D is unclear. The V and J ends lost 1 base and 4 bases respectively, with 7 bases between them. CDR3 length equals 14 residues. CDR1 and CDR2 from the germline V gene are SEHNR and FQNEAQ (reference sequence). CDR3 DNA: TGTGCCAGCAGCTTAGGGCAGTTTAATGAAAAACTGTTTTTT. Translating gives CASSLGQFNEKLFF.

The chain joins TRBV5-4 to TRBJ1-1; unclear D gene. V lost 0 bases, J lost 5 bases, and 5 bases lay in between. In germline, CDR1 is SGHNT, CDR2 YYREEE (reference sequence). CDR3 length: 12 amino acids. The CDR3 DNA follows: TGTGCCAGCAGCTTGGAAGGGACTGAAGCTTTCTTT. Protein sequence: CASSLEGTEAFF.

The J gene is TRBJ2-7, the V gene TRBV19, with D perhaps matching TRBD1 (5 bases). Germline loops: CDR1 LNHDA, CDR2 SQIVND (reference sequence). This CDR3 has 13 residues. V was cut by 9 bases and J by 0 bases, with 12 bases left in between. CDR3 bases: TGTGCCAGCCGGAGCAGGGCCTCCTACGAGCAGTACTTC. Protein: CASRSRASYEQYF.

CDR3 protein: CAWSAEKDTEAFF. The CDR3 nucleotides read TGTGCCTGGAGTGCCGAGAAAGACACTGAAGCTTTCTTT. V is TRBV30 and J is TRBJ1-1, with D hard to call. The CDR3 is 13 residues long. Trimming pared 1 base from V and 3 bases from J, leaving 9 bases between. Germline V gene data show CDR1 as GTSNPN and CDR2 as SVGIG (reference sequence).

This clone was seen a single time. V is TRBV13 and J is TRBJ1-2; D is uncertain. The CDR3 has 13 residues. Between the trimmed V and J ends, which lost 4 bases and 3 bases, there was a span of 9 bases. From germline, CDR1 is PRHDT and CDR2 FYEKMQ (reference sequence). The CDR3: CASSSTQYYGYTF. CDR3 nucleotide sequence: TGTGCCAGCAGCTCCACTCAGTACTATGGCTACACCTTC.

This clone was recorded once. CDR3 loop: CASSQEARTSAEQYF. As DNA, the CDR3 is TGCGCCAGCAGCCAAGAGGCAAGGACTAGCGCCGAGCAGTACTTC. V and J are TRBV4-1 and TRBJ2-5; 9 nucleotides align to TRBD2. The DNA matches TRBJ2-7 better at its end, which makes the J call doubtful. Germline V gene data show CDR1 as MGHRA and CDR2 as YSYEKL. The CDR3 loop spans 15 amino acids.

This clone has a single count. The J gene is TRBJ1-5, the V gene TRBV27; D uncertain. Germline V gene lookup returns CDR1 MNHEY and CDR2 SMNVEV (reference sequence). The CDR3 contains 14 residues. V lost 2 bases and J lost 0, with 5 bases in between. The CDR3 sequence: CASSLSSSNQPQHF. In DNA, the CDR3 is TGTGCCAGCAGTTTAAGTAGTAGCAATCAGCCCCAGCATTTT.

The chain links TRBV28 to TRBJ2-2; 9 nucleotides line up with TRBD2. V was clipped by 5 bases and J by 4 bases; unmatched bases: 11. CDR1 is MDHEN, CDR2 SYDVKM, per germline. The CDR3 has 17 amino acids. The CDR3 DNA follows: TGTGCCAGCAGTACCAGGCCGGGACTAGCCGGCACCGGGGAGCTGTTTTTT. Translated, it gives CASSTRPGLAGTGELFF.

The genes are TRBV6-6 and TRBJ2-4; possibly TRBD1 or TRBD2 for D (5 bases each). CDR3 length equals 13 residues. Trimming cost V 7 bases and J 2 bases, with 9 bases left between them. Germline loops: CDR1 MNHNY, CDR2 SVGAGI (reference sequence). Here the CDR3 reads CASKGTSKNIQYF. The CDR3 DNA reads as TGTGCCAGCAAGGGGACGTCCAAAAACATTCAGTACTTC.

The V and J genes are TRBV9 and TRBJ2-1; D is ambiguous. The CDR3 loop spans 15 amino acids. Germline loops: CDR1 SGDLS, CDR2 YYNGEE. V gave up 2 bases and J gave up 0 bases, with 9 bases separating them. This CDR3 is CASSVSGASYNEQFF. DNA of the CDR3: TGTGCCAGCAGCGTTTCAGGCGCCTCCTACAATGAGCAGTTCTTC. The variable domain in full, with the rest retrieved from reference TRBV9 and TRBJ2-1, is DSGVTQTPKHLITATGQRVTLRCSPRSGDLSVYWYQQSLDQGLQFLIQYYNGEERAKGNILERFSAQQFPDLHSELNLSSLELGDSALYFCASSVSGASYNEQFFGPGTRLTVL.

V gene TRBV9 combines with J gene TRBJ2-3, with a possible D match to TRBD2 (5 bases). The germline CDR1 and CDR2 sequences are SGDLS and YYNGEE. This CDR3 spans 16 amino acids. V was trimmed by 1 base and J by 4 bases, leaving 16 bases between them. CDR3 sequence reads: CASSVFESYSADTQYF. The CDR3 nucleotides are TGTGCCAGCAGCGTATTTGAATCCTATAGCGCAGATACGCAGTATTTT.